This T cell receptor (beta chain) is from a study of cytotoxic CD8 clonotypes in ibrutinib-treated CLL. Overall study context: Each sample contained, on average, just over 250,000 productive templates and 75,000 to 100,000 productive rearrangements. Study results and caveats: Public clonotypes were rare and shrank or held steady on treatment.

Here immunoSEQ multiplex PCR was the method, and the copy in TCRdb shows in-frame clones only, minus some. The sample includes 130,000 to 150,000 clones, over 60% seen only once; the top ten take over 10%. Notes on this clone: Its antigen is still unknown.

This CDR3 has 15 residues. Germline V gene sequence: CDR1 SGHAT, CDR2 FQNNGV. Trimming removed 9 bases from V and 1 base from J, with 15 bases in between. Approximately 2.2 micrograms of genomic DNA from cryopreserved PBMCs went into TCR beta libraries. The source of this sequence is a human donor with chronic lymphocytic leukemia. The chain couples TRBV11-2 to TRBJ2-2; D gene ambiguous. The sequenced sample was PBMCs, obtained after 12 months of ibrutinib treatment. The CDR3 DNA reads TGTGCCAGTCTGGACGTCATGGGGAACACCGGGGAGCTGTTTTTT. Protein: CASLDVMGNTGELFF.